This T cell receptor beta chain was retrieved from a study of T and B cells in COVID-19 patients. Study context: COVID-19 patients gave peripheral blood either during active infection or after recovery. The recovered patients had mostly mild to moderate COVID-19 with outpatient management. Critical illness requiring mechanical ventilation or extracorporeal membrane oxygenation affected three fifths of the roughly 20 active-infection patients.

Worth noting for this clonotype: Antigen unknown.

V was pared by 2 bases and J by 2 bases, with 12 bases between. CDR1 and CDR2 from the germline V gene are KGHSH and LQKENI. This CDR3 region has 15 residues. Notes on the study in general: Early severe-case samples and blood from mildly ill patients during symptoms were in short supply.

Blood genomic DNA input for TRB amplification was about 240-550 ng. Multiplex PCR with BIOMED2 TRB-A/B primer pools amplified TRB rearrangements. Via MiXCR, TCRdb re-called the multiplex PCR reads, giving one row per CDR3 protein. This table has 7,500 to 8,500 distinct CDR3 sequences, 40% appearing once. The specimen was blood. This sequence joins TRBV18 and TRBJ1-1, with D possibly matching TRBD1 (5 bases). This clonotype was sampled from a human donor who had recovered from COVID-19. CDR3 DNA: TGTGCCAGCTCACCATCTCCCGGGGGTAACACTGAAGCTTTCTTT. This gives the protein CASSPSPGGNTEAFF.